This entry describes one TCR beta chain. Its specificity is unknown. The data were obtained in a study of Ad26.COV2.S vaccination and SARS-CoV-2 variants. Findings of the study overall: The placebo group had lower spike-specific TCR breadth than the vaccine recipients did. Placebo recipients and vaccine recipients were similar in non-spike TCR breadth. Overall T cell responses may have been underestimated by the analyses of TCR breadth and depth.

Treatment specified: around 19 received Ad26.COV2.S at low or high dose, single or two shots; about 5 received placebo; per-sample allocation not given. Specimen acquisition occurred on day 63 following the initial vaccine or placebo injection. This adult donor, from Boston, was 18-55 years old. The germline V gene encodes CDR1 MNHEY and CDR2 SMNVEV (reference sequence). The CDR3 consists of 15 residues. Trimming removed 5 bases from V and 5 bases from J; junction bases left unmatched: 9. Here immunoSEQ multiplex PCR was the method, and the copy in TCRdb shows in-frame clones only, minus some. The table lists a few hundred thousand clones, around 90% of them singletons.

The clonotype comes from a person between 18 and 60 years old who received the Ad26.COV2.S COVID-19 vaccine or a placebo. Sequenced material: peripheral blood, taken in a trial of Ad26.COV2.S vaccine versus placebo. The J gene is TRBJ2-5, the V gene TRBV27; 9 positions agree with TRBD1. The CDR3 DNA follows: TGTGCCAGCAGTGTATACGGGACAGGGAGGGAGACCCAGTACTTC. It yields the protein CASSVYGTGRETQYF.